These T cell receptor beta chains were read from a single sample in a study of T-cell memory formation after mild COVID-19. TCRdb used MiXCR to reprocess the 5' RACE reads, holding one entry per CDR3 protein. The table lists 170,000 or so distinct CDR3 sequences, about a fifth of them singletons. The sample consisted of PBMCs or a T cell subset sorted from them (not recorded which). All receptors come from an adult woman who had mild COVID-19 (a few samples of this study predate the infection). Cell type and time point are not known. Both conserved end residues are part of each CDR3. The D gene is left open where the match is weak. Clone size appears in some rows only: once, few, many, or a class for an expanded clone.

j_call d_call v_call clone_size cdr3_aa cdr3_nt
TRBJ2-7 - TRBV7-3 - CASSSSPGGTPYEQYF TGTGCCAGCAGCTCGTCCCCGGGGGGCACACCCTACGAGCAGTACTTC
TRBJ1-1 TRBD1 TRBV2 few CASSESGTGGSPFF TGTGCCAGCAGTGAGTCGGGGACAGGGGGCTCCCCTTTCTTT
TRBJ2-3 TRBD2 TRBV20-1 - CSAGVAGSTDTQYF TGCAGTGCTGGGGTAGCGGGCAGCACAGATACGCAGTATTTT
TRBJ1-2 - TRBV24-1 - CATSDPIGGSYGYTF TGTGCCACCAGTGACCCCATCGGGGGAAGCTATGGCTACACCTTC
TRBJ1-3 - TRBV12-3/TRBV12-4 many CASSLGNTIYF TGTGCCAGCAGTTTGGGAAACACCATATATTTT
TRBJ1-1 TRBD1 TRBV5-5 few CASSASRQGYTEAFF TGTGCCAGCAGCGCCTCCCGACAGGGTTACACTGAAGCTTTCTTT
TRBJ1-1 - TRBV30 - CAWRGGNLVPEAFF TGTGCCTGGAGGGGCGGCAACTTAGTCCCTGAAGCTTTCTTT
TRBJ2-1 TRBD2 TRBV13 many CASSQGLAGINEQFF TGTGCCAGCAGCCAGGGACTAGCGGGAATCAATGAGCAGTTCTTC
TRBJ1-5 - TRBV5-5 few CASSLWDSNQPQHF TGTGCCAGCAGCTTGTGGGATAGCAATCAGCCCCAGCATTTT
TRBJ2-3 - TRBV7-6 - CASSFGGGGLTDTQYF TGTGCCAGCAGCTTCGGTGGGGGGGGGCTCACAGATACGCAGTATTTT
TRBJ1-2 - TRBV5-8 once CASTHRGENYGYTF TGTGCCAGCACCCACCGGGGGGAGAACTATGGCTACACCTTC
TRBJ1-1 - TRBV12-3/TRBV12-4 few CASSWRQLNTEAFF TGTGCCAGCAGTTGGAGACAGTTGAACACTGAAGCTTTCTTT
TRBJ1-2 - TRBV27 - CASRPHYSNYGYTF TGTGCCAGCAGGCCACACTACAGTAACTATGGCTACACCTTC
TRBJ2-5 TRBD1 TRBV10-3 - CAIKDPGQSRETQYF TGTGCCATCAAAGACCCGGGACAGTCAAGGGAGACCCAGTACTTC
TRBJ2-1 TRBD2 TRBV9 - CASSESGLAGLEQFF TGTGCCAGCAGCGAGTCCGGACTAGCGGGACTTGAGCAGTTCTTC
TRBJ2-3 - TRBV15 few CATSRVPSTFTQYF TGTGCCACCAGCAGAGTGCCCAGTACTTTTACGCAGTATTTT
TRBJ2-2 - TRBV28 - CASSLQDRPPAGELFF TGTGCCAGCAGTTTGCAAGACAGACCCCCAGCCGGGGAGCTGTTTTTT
TRBJ2-7 TRBD2 TRBV12-3/TRBV12-4 few CASGPAGSSYEQYF TGTGCCAGCGGACCAGCGGGGAGCTCCTACGAGCAGTACTTC
TRBJ2-7 TRBD2 TRBV15 - CATSRDAGGFGEQYF TGTGCCACCAGCAGAGATGCGGGGGGGTTCGGCGAGCAGTACTTC
TRBJ2-3 - TRBV27 few CASSFVSAPNTQYF TGTGCCAGCAGTTTTGTTTCCGCACCAAATACGCAGTATTTT
TRBJ2-1 - TRBV7-3 few CASSSKASTEQFF TGTGCCAGCAGCTCAAAAGCTAGCACTGAGCAGTTCTTC
TRBJ2-2 - TRBV15 few CATSMSGSTGELFF TGTGCCACCAGCATGAGCGGCTCCACCGGGGAGCTGTTTTTT
TRBJ2-3 - TRBV11-3 - CASSLEFSGSTDTQYF TGTGCCAGCAGCTTAGAGTTCAGCGGGAGCACAGATACGCAGTATTTT
TRBJ1-2 - TRBV7-9 few CASSLAWDPYGYTF TGTGCCAGCAGCTTAGCCTGGGACCCCTATGGCTACACCTTC
TRBJ2-7 - TRBV21-1 - CASSKVRLSLRPSYEQYF TGTGCCAGCAGCAAAGTTCGGTTGAGTCTGCGACCCTCCTACGAGCAGTACTTC
TRBJ2-5 TRBD1 TRBV7-9 few CASSGTAEQETQYF TGTGCCAGCAGCGGGACAGCGGAGCAAGAGACCCAGTACTTC
TRBJ2-1 - TRBV6-2/TRBV6-3 few CASSTYDEQFF TGTGCCAGCAGTACCTATGATGAGCAGTTCTTC
TRBJ2-1 - TRBV27 - CASSQGAERYNEQFF TGTGCCAGCAGTCAAGGGGCGGAAAGATACAATGAGCAGTTCTTC
TRBJ1-2 - TRBV30 - CAAQQGGGYGYTF TGTGCCGCCCAACAGGGCGGGGGGTATGGCTACACCTTC
TRBJ2-1 - TRBV4-2 - CASSQGRSSYNEQFF TGTGCCAGCAGCCAGGGACGGAGCTCCTACAATGAGCAGTTCTTC
TRBJ2-1 TRBD2 TRBV13 - CASSLSAGVSYNEQFF TGTGCCAGCAGCTTATCGGCGGGAGTGAGCTACAATGAGCAGTTCTTC
TRBJ2-3 - TRBV28 - CASSLGQLNTDTQYF TGTGCCAGCAGTTTAGGACAGCTAAACACAGATACGCAGTATTTT
TRBJ1-3 - TRBV9 - CASSAQTGRVSAGNTIYF TGTGCCAGCAGCGCCCAGACAGGAAGGGTAAGCGCTGGAAACACCATATATTTT
TRBJ1-2 - TRBV27 few CASSLRSPMFYGYTF TGTGCCAGCAGTTTACGATCGCCAATGTTCTATGGCTACACCTTC
TRBJ1-5 - TRBV6-2/TRBV6-3 many CASSYVENQPQHF TGTGCCAGCAGTTATGTTGAGAATCAGCCCCAGCATTTT
TRBJ2-4 - TRBV11-2 - CASSSEGSLAKNIQYF TGTGCCAGCAGCTCTGAGGGGAGTCTAGCCAAAAACATTCAGTACTTC
TRBJ2-2 - TRBV6-1 few CASSDGSTGELFF TGTGCCAGCAGTGATGGGAGCACCGGGGAGCTGTTTTTT
TRBJ2-1 - TRBV10-3 - CAISEALQPWQFF TGTGCCATCAGTGAGGCTTTACAGCCTTGGCAGTTCTTC
TRBJ2-2 - TRBV15 - CATSVRGGGTGELFF TGTGCCACCAGCGTCAGGGGCGGAGGCACCGGGGAGCTGTTTTTT
TRBJ2-3 - TRBV20-1 few CSARPVAEASTDTQYF TGCAGTGCTCGACCTGTAGCGGAAGCGAGCACAGATACGCAGTATTTT
TRBJ2-7 TRBD1 TRBV29-1 - CSVEGGTGRFYEQYF TGCAGCGTTGAAGGAGGGACAGGTCGATTCTACGAGCAGTACTTC
TRBJ2-7 TRBD2 TRBV20-1 medium-sized CSARAPRTRDYRATPYEQYF TGCAGTGCTAGAGCACCCCGAACCCGGGACTACCGGGCGACGCCCTACGAGCAGTACTTC
TRBJ1-1 - TRBV19 - CASSIGGQGMNTEAFF TGTGCCAGTAGTATAGGCGGTCAGGGCATGAACACTGAAGCTTTCTTT
TRBJ2-5 - TRBV12-3/TRBV12-4 - CAVGVGWETQYF TGTGCCGTTGGGGTAGGCTGGGAGACCCAGTACTTC
TRBJ1-1 - TRBV9 many CASSGYGGGSEAFF TGTGCCAGCAGCGGCTACGGGGGGGGAAGTGAAGCTTTCTTT
TRBJ1-1 TRBD1 TRBV5-1 - CASSEGQGWNTEAFF TGCGCCAGCAGCGAGGGACAGGGCTGGAACACTGAAGCTTTCTTT
TRBJ1-2 - TRBV9 few CASSAMGGYTF TGTGCCAGCAGCGCTATGGGTGGCTACACCTTC
TRBJ1-2 - TRBV14 few CASSPDTLYGYTF TGTGCCAGCAGCCCGGACACGCTCTATGGCTACACCTTC
TRBJ2-2 TRBD1 TRBV12-3/TRBV12-4 - CASNSDRGTVNTGELFF TGTGCCAGCAACTCCGACAGGGGGACGGTGAACACCGGGGAGCTGTTTTTT
TRBJ2-3 - TRBV4-1 few CASSHIHPGLSTDTQYF TGCGCCAGCAGCCACATTCATCCGGGACTCTCTACAGATACGCAGTATTTT
TRBJ2-1 TRBD1 TRBV9 many CASSPPGQGYNEQFF TGTGCCAGCAGTCCGCCGGGACAGGGTTACAATGAGCAGTTCTTC
TRBJ2-3 TRBD2 TRBV28 few CASSFSGSTDTQYF TGTGCCAGCAGTTTTAGCGGGAGCACAGATACGCAGTATTTT
TRBJ2-3 TRBD2 TRBV7-9 few CASSLWTSGPTDTQYF TGTGCCAGCAGCTTGTGGACTAGCGGCCCCACAGATACGCAGTATTTT
TRBJ1-1 - TRBV3-1 - CASSPEHPFMNTEAFF TGTGCCAGCAGCCCCGAACATCCCTTTATGAACACTGAAGCTTTCTTT
TRBJ2-5 - TRBV19 - CASSISRGPGETQYF TGTGCCAGTAGCATATCCCGGGGGCCGGGGGAGACCCAGTACTTC